These T cell receptor beta chains were read from a single sample in a study of T cells in Graves' hyperthyroidism and ophthalmopathy. TCRdb processed the multiplex PCR reads anew with MiXCR; each CDR3 protein has one entry. The table lists approximately 430,000 distinct CDR3 sequences, approximately 14% of them singletons, with approximately 8% in the top ten. Material: blood. These receptors all stem from a woman in her late teens or twenties with Graves' hyperthyroidism. Each CDR3 is given with its conserved first and last residue. Each record gives: CDR3 DNA, CDR3 protein, J gene, clone size, V gene, D gene, CDR3 length. A D gene is named only where the DNA matches it firmly. A clone size is listed for some rows: how often the clone was seen (once, few, many), or a class if it is expanded.

cdr3_nt: TGTGCCAGCAGCTTAGGGACTAGCGGGGGTCATGAGCAGTTCTTC; cdr3_aa: CASSLGTSGGHEQFF; j_call: TRBJ2-1; clone_size: NA; v_call: TRBV11-2; d_call: TRBD2; cdr3_length: 15
cdr3_nt: TGTGCCAGCAGCCCCCAACCGACTAGTACCTACGAGCAGTACTTC; cdr3_aa: CASSPQPTSTYEQYF; j_call: TRBJ2-7; clone_size: many; v_call: TRBV7-6; d_call: NA; cdr3_length: 15
cdr3_nt: TGCAGTGCTAGAGGGGGCTTAGCGGCCAGCAAAAACATTCAGTACTTC; cdr3_aa: CSARGGLAASKNIQYF; j_call: TRBJ2-4; clone_size: few; v_call: TRBV20-1; d_call: NA; cdr3_length: 16
cdr3_nt: TGTGCCAGCAGGACCGGGACAGCCCCTTGGTACTGGGAGCAGTACTTC; cdr3_aa: CASRTGTAPWYWEQYF; j_call: TRBJ2-7; clone_size: many; v_call: TRBV2; d_call: TRBD1; cdr3_length: 16
cdr3_nt: TGCAGTGTTGCTAGCGGGAGGGCCCCCACAGATACGCAGTATTTT; cdr3_aa: CSVASGRAPTDTQYF; j_call: TRBJ2-3; clone_size: NA; v_call: TRBV20-1; d_call: TRBD2; cdr3_length: 15
cdr3_nt: TGTGCCAGCAACCGGGACACCAGCACAGATACGCAGTATTTT; cdr3_aa: CASNRDTSTDTQYF; j_call: TRBJ2-3; clone_size: many; v_call: TRBV2; d_call: NA; cdr3_length: 14
cdr3_nt: TGTGCCAGTAGTATAAGGGACAGGGCTGATGAGCAGTTCTTC; cdr3_aa: CASSIRDRADEQFF; j_call: TRBJ2-1; clone_size: few; v_call: TRBV19; d_call: TRBD1; cdr3_length: 14
cdr3_nt: TGTGCCAGCAGCCCGATATCTACAGGGGGCGTTTATCCCGGTGGCTACACCTTC; cdr3_aa: CASSPISTGGVYPGGYTF; j_call: TRBJ1-2; clone_size: many; v_call: TRBV12-3/TRBV12-4; d_call: TRBD1; cdr3_length: 18
cdr3_nt: TGTGCCAGCAGTGAAGTCACGGGTTACGAGCAGTACTTC; cdr3_aa: CASSEVTGYEQYF; j_call: TRBJ2-7; clone_size: NA; v_call: TRBV6-1; d_call: NA; cdr3_length: 13
cdr3_nt: TGTGCCAGCAGTTATCCCGTTGGCGGAAGCTCCTATAATTCACCCCTCCACTTT; cdr3_aa: CASSYPVGGSSYNSPLHF; j_call: TRBJ1-6; clone_size: many; v_call: TRBV6-2/TRBV6-3; d_call: NA; cdr3_length: 18
cdr3_nt: TGTGCCAGCAGCTTAGAGGGTTACGTTGTAGAGACCCAGTACTTC; cdr3_aa: CASSLEGYVVETQYF; j_call: TRBJ2-5; clone_size: many; v_call: TRBV7-9; d_call: NA; cdr3_length: 15
cdr3_nt: TGTGCCAGCAGGCCGGGACAGGGCAACTCTGGAACCACCATATATTTT; cdr3_aa: CASRPGQGNSGTTIYF; j_call: TRBJ1-3; clone_size: NA; v_call: TRBV2; d_call: TRBD1; cdr3_length: 16
cdr3_nt: TGCAGTGCTATCCCGACAGGGCTCAATGAAAAACTGTTTTTT; cdr3_aa: CSAIPTGLNEKLFF; j_call: TRBJ1-4; clone_size: NA; v_call: TRBV20-1; d_call: TRBD1; cdr3_length: 14
cdr3_nt: TGTGCCAGCAGTTTCGAGAACAGGGGAGGCAACGAGCAGTACTTC; cdr3_aa: CASSFENRGGNEQYF; j_call: TRBJ2-7; clone_size: few; v_call: TRBV25-1; d_call: NA; cdr3_length: 15
cdr3_nt: TGCGCCAGCAGCTTAGGGGAAACTAGCGGGGGTAGTGGAGAGACCCAGTACTTC; cdr3_aa: CASSLGETSGGSGETQYF; j_call: TRBJ2-5; clone_size: few; v_call: TRBV5-1; d_call: TRBD2; cdr3_length: 18
cdr3_nt: TGTGCCAGCGGTCGACAGGGGGCTTGGACCGGGGAGCTGTTTTTT; cdr3_aa: CASGRQGAWTGELFF; j_call: TRBJ2-2; clone_size: many; v_call: TRBV6-1; d_call: TRBD1; cdr3_length: 15
cdr3_nt: TGTGCCAGCAGAAGAGCGGGAGGGCCAAATGAGCAGTTCTTC; cdr3_aa: CASRRAGGPNEQFF; j_call: TRBJ2-1; clone_size: many; v_call: TRBV14; d_call: TRBD2; cdr3_length: 14
cdr3_nt: TGTGCCAGCAGTCCGATCACAGGGGACCATTCACCCCTCCACTTT; cdr3_aa: CASSPITGDHSPLHF; j_call: TRBJ1-6; clone_size: NA; v_call: TRBV28; d_call: TRBD1; cdr3_length: 15
cdr3_nt: TGTGCCAGTACCCATCGGGCAGGGGGGACCGGGGAGCTGTTTTTT; cdr3_aa: CASTHRAGGTGELFF; j_call: TRBJ2-2; clone_size: many; v_call: TRBV19; d_call: NA; cdr3_length: 15
cdr3_nt: TGTGCCAGCAGTGAAGGGAGATTCAAGGGCCCAAGCTCCTACGAGCAGTACTTC; cdr3_aa: CASSEGRFKGPSSYEQYF; j_call: TRBJ2-7; clone_size: many; v_call: TRBV2; d_call: NA; cdr3_length: 18
cdr3_nt: TGTGCCAGCAGCTTCGGTCCCTATAGCAATCAGCCCCAGCATTTT; cdr3_aa: CASSFGPYSNQPQHF; j_call: TRBJ1-5; clone_size: many; v_call: TRBV28; d_call: NA; cdr3_length: 15
cdr3_nt: TGTGCCAGCAGTTTCCTCCGGGACAGGGGGGACACTGAAGCTTTCTTT; cdr3_aa: CASSFLRDRGDTEAFF; j_call: TRBJ1-1; clone_size: NA; v_call: TRBV28; d_call: TRBD1; cdr3_length: 16
cdr3_nt: TGTGCCAGCAGCCAAAAGGGATACATTCAGTACTTC; cdr3_aa: CASSQKGYIQYF; j_call: TRBJ2-4; clone_size: many; v_call: TRBV3-1; d_call: NA; cdr3_length: 12
cdr3_nt: TGTGCCAGCAGCTCCGGACTAGCGGGAACAATCTCCTACAATGAGCAGTTCTTC; cdr3_aa: CASSSGLAGTISYNEQFF; j_call: TRBJ2-1; clone_size: once; v_call: TRBV11-1; d_call: TRBD2; cdr3_length: 18
cdr3_nt: TGTGCCAGCAGTTTTGGCCCCACCATATATTTT; cdr3_aa: CASSFGPTIYF; j_call: TRBJ1-3; clone_size: few; v_call: TRBV12-3/TRBV12-4; d_call: NA; cdr3_length: 11
cdr3_nt: TGTGCCAGCAGCCAAGGATCTACCGGGGGGCAGTATTTT; cdr3_aa: CASSQGSTGGQYF; j_call: TRBJ2-3; clone_size: many; v_call: TRBV14; d_call: NA; cdr3_length: 13
cdr3_nt: TGTGCCATCGGGATTAAGGCTTTGGACAGAATCAATGAGCAGTTCTTC; cdr3_aa: CAIGIKALDRINEQFF; j_call: TRBJ2-1; clone_size: NA; v_call: TRBV10-3; d_call: NA; cdr3_length: 16
cdr3_nt: TGCAGTGCCAACGGGATCGCCTACGAGCAGTACTTC; cdr3_aa: CSANGIAYEQYF; j_call: TRBJ2-7; clone_size: many; v_call: TRBV20-1; d_call: NA; cdr3_length: 12
cdr3_nt: TGTGCCAGCAGCCACGCAGGGAGCACCGGGGAGCTGTTTTTT; cdr3_aa: CASSHAGSTGELFF; j_call: TRBJ2-2; clone_size: few; v_call: TRBV4-2; d_call: NA; cdr3_length: 14
cdr3_nt: TGTGCCAGCAGACTGACTAGCGGGAGCCCCGGGGAGCTGTTTTTT; cdr3_aa: CASRLTSGSPGELFF; j_call: TRBJ2-2; clone_size: few; v_call: TRBV12-3/TRBV12-4; d_call: TRBD2; cdr3_length: 15
cdr3_nt: TGCGCCAGCAGCTTGTATGCGGGAGGAAATACCTACGAGCAGTACTTC; cdr3_aa: CASSLYAGGNTYEQYF; j_call: TRBJ2-7; clone_size: many; v_call: TRBV5-1; d_call: TRBD2; cdr3_length: 16
cdr3_nt: TGTGCCAGCAGTTTATCAGGGACAGGGCGGCCCTATAATTCACCCCTCCACTTT; cdr3_aa: CASSLSGTGRPYNSPLHF; j_call: TRBJ1-6; clone_size: few; v_call: TRBV27; d_call: TRBD1; cdr3_length: 18
cdr3_nt: TGTGCCAGCAGTGAAGCAGGGACAGGGTACGAGCGGTACTTC; cdr3_aa: CASSEAGTGYERYF; j_call: TRBJ2-7; clone_size: NA; v_call: TRBV6-1; d_call: TRBD1; cdr3_length: 14
cdr3_nt: TGTGCCAGCAGCCACCAGTCCGGGACGGATAGCAATCAGCCCCAGCATTTT; cdr3_aa: CASSHQSGTDSNQPQHF; j_call: TRBJ1-5; clone_size: many; v_call: TRBV7-9; d_call: NA; cdr3_length: 17
cdr3_nt: TGTGCCAGCAAGCGGGGGGGCCGATCCTACAATGAGCAGTTCTTC; cdr3_aa: CASKRGGRSYNEQFF; j_call: TRBJ2-1; clone_size: few; v_call: TRBV28; d_call: TRBD2; cdr3_length: 15
cdr3_nt: TGTGCCAGCATTTACGGGGGAGGGCCGAGGAATGAGCAGTTCTTC; cdr3_aa: CASIYGGGPRNEQFF; j_call: TRBJ2-1; clone_size: many; v_call: TRBV2; d_call: TRBD2; cdr3_length: 15
cdr3_nt: TGTGCCAGCACCACCCTTGCGGGGAGCACAGATACGCAGTATTTT; cdr3_aa: CASTTLAGSTDTQYF; j_call: TRBJ2-3; clone_size: many; v_call: TRBV28; d_call: NA; cdr3_length: 15
cdr3_nt: TGTGCCAGCGGCTCGGGGCGGGTAACAGATACGCAGTATTTT; cdr3_aa: CASGSGRVTDTQYF; j_call: TRBJ2-3; clone_size: many; v_call: TRBV12-3/TRBV12-4; d_call: NA; cdr3_length: 14
cdr3_nt: TGTGCCAGCAGCTCAGCGACAGGGAAATCACCCCTCCACTTT; cdr3_aa: CASSSATGKSPLHF; j_call: TRBJ1-6; clone_size: few; v_call: TRBV7-9; d_call: TRBD1; cdr3_length: 14
cdr3_nt: TGTGCCAGCAGCCCCCGGGTAGCGGGAGCAGGGGAGCAGTACTTC; cdr3_aa: CASSPRVAGAGEQYF; j_call: TRBJ2-7; clone_size: few; v_call: TRBV9; d_call: TRBD2; cdr3_length: 15
cdr3_nt: TGTGCCAGCAGCTATGGACAGGATGGTTCGAACACTGAAGCTTTCTTT; cdr3_aa: CASSYGQDGSNTEAFF; j_call: TRBJ1-1; clone_size: NA; v_call: TRBV5-8; d_call: TRBD1; cdr3_length: 16
cdr3_nt: TGTGCCAGCATGGACAGGGCCGACGATGAAAAACTGTTTTTT; cdr3_aa: CASMDRADDEKLFF; j_call: TRBJ1-4; clone_size: many; v_call: TRBV19; d_call: TRBD1; cdr3_length: 14
cdr3_nt: TGTGCCAGCTCACCTTCGACAGGTGGCGGGAGGGCCGGAGAGCAGTTCTTC; cdr3_aa: CASSPSTGGGRAGEQFF; j_call: TRBJ2-1; clone_size: NA; v_call: TRBV18; d_call: TRBD2; cdr3_length: 17
cdr3_nt: TGTGCCACCAGCAGAGATATGGGGACCCAGTACTTC; cdr3_aa: CATSRDMGTQYF; j_call: TRBJ2-5; clone_size: many; v_call: TRBV15; d_call: NA; cdr3_length: 12